This T cell receptor (beta chain) was captured in a study of T cells in narcolepsy. The study, taken as a whole, reports: No autoreactive T cell clone sequences appeared in some memory CD4+ repertoires. Comparing one patient's CSF and blood CD4+ clonotypes highlighted HCRT- and TRIB2-specific autoreactive clonotypes.

Worth noting for this clone: Its antigen is unidentified.

Trimming took off 4 bases at V and 5 bases at J, with 9 bases between the two ends. Germline CDR1 ENHRY, CDR2 SYGVKD. This CDR3 contains 14 residues. TCRdb keeps only in-frame clones here, not all; method: immunoSEQ multiplex PCR. This sample has tens of thousands of clones; 70% to 85% occur once, and the top ten carry 1.3%. Material: CD45RA- memory CD4+ T cells from PBMCs. This receptor was taken from a human donor with narcolepsy. The chain uses TRBV10-3 and TRBJ1-6; D is uncertain. The CDR3 DNA follows: TGTGCCATCAGTGCCCAGAGGGATAATTCACCCCTCCACTTT. This encodes CAISAQRDNSPLHF.